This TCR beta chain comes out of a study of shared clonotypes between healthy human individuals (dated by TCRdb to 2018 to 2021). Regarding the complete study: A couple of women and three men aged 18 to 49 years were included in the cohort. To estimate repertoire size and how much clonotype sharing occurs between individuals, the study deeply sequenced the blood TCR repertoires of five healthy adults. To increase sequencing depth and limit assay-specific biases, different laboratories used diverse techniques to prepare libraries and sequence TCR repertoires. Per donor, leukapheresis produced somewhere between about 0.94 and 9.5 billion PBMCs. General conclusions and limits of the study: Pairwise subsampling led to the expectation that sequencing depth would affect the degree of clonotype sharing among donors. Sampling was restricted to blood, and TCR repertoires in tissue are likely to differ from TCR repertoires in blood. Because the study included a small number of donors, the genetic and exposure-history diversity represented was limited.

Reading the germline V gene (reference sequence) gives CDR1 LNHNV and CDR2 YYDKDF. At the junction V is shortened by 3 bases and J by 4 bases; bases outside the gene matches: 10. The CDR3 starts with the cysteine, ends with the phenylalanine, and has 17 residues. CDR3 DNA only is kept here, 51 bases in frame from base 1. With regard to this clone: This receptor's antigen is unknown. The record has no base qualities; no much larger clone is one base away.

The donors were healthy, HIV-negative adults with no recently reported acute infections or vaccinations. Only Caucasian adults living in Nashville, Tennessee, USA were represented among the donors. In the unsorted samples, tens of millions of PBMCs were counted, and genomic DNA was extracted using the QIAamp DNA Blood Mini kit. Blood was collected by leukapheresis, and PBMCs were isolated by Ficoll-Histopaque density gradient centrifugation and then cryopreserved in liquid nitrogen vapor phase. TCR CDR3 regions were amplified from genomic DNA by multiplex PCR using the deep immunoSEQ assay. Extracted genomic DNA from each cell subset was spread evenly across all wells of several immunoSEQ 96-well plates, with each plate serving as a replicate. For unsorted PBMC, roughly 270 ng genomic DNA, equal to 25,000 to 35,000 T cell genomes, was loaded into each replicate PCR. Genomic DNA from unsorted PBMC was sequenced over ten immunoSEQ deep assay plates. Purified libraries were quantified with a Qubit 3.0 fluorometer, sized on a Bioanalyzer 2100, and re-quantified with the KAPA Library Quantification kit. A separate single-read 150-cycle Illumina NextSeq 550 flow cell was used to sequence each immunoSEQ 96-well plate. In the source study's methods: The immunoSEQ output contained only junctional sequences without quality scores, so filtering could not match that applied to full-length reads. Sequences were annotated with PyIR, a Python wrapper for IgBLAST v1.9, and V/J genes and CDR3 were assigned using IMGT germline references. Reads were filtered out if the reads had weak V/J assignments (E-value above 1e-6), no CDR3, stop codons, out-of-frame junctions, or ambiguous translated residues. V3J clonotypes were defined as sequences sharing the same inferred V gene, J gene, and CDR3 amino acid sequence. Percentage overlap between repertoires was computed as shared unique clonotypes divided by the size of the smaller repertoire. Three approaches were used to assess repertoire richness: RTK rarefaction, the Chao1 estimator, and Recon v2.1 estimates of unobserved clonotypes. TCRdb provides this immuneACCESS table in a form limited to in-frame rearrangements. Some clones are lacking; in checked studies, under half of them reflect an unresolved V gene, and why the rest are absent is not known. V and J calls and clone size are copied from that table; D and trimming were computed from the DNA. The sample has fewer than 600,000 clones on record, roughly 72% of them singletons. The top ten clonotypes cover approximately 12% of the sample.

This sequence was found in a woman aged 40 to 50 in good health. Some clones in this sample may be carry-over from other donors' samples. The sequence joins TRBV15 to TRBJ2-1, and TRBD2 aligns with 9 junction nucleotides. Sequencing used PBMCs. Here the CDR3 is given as CATSRAEGTSRYNEQFF. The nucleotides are TGTGCCACCAGCAGGGCCGAGGGGACTAGCAGGTACAATGAGCAGTTCTTC.